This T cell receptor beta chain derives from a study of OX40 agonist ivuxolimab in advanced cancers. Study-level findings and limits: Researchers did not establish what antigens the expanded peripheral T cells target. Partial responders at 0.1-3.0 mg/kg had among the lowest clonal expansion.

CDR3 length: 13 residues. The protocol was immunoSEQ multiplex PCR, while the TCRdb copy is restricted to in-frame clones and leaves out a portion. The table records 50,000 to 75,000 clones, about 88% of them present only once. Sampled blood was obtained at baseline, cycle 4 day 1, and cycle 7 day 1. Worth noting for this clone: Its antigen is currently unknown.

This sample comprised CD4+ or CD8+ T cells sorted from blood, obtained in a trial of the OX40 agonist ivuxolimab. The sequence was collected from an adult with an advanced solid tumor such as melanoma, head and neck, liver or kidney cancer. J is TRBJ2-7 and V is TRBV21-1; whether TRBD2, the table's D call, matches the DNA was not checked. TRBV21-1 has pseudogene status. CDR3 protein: CASSNRGLYEQYF. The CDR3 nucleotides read TGTGCCAGCAGCAATCGGGGTCTCTACGAGCAGTACTTC.